A selection of T cell receptor beta chains follows, all from one sample in a study of CD8+CD57+ T cells in acquired aplastic anemia. TCRdb independently ran MiXCR on the reads; one entry per CDR3 protein. The top ten clones hold about 82% of a sample with roughly 80,000 distinct CDR3 sequences, around 70% of them seen once. The sample taken for sequencing was sorted CD4+, CD8+, or CD8+CD57+ T cells (not recorded which) from PBMCs. These receptors all stem from a human donor with aplastic anemia. Both conserved end residues are part of each CDR3. A D gene is named only where the DNA matches it firmly. Size tells how often a clone was seen (once, few, many) or the class of an expanded clone, and some rows leave it out.

>TRBV19|TRBJ1-1|TRBD1|NA
TGTGCCAGTAGTATAGACAGGGGGCGAGGAGCTTTCTTT
CASSIDRGRGAFF
>TRBV15|TRBJ2-5|TRBD1|few
TGTGCCAGCAGTTTCCCCGGGACAGGGGGCTCGAAGACCCAGTACTTC
CASSFPGTGGSKTQYF
>TRBV7-9|TRBJ1-3|NA|many
TGTGCCAGCAGTGACCCCCGGAAGGCGGGAAACACCATATATTTT
CASSDPRKAGNTIYF
>TRBV24-1|TRBJ1-5|NA|NA
TGTGCCACGTCCACAGGGATGGTCGCTCAGCCCCAGCATTTT
CATSTGMVAQPQHF
>TRBV7-9|TRBJ2-5|NA|few
TGTGCCGGAACAGGGATCCAAGAGACCCAGTACTTC
CAGTGIQETQYF
>TRBV7-3|TRBJ2-2|NA|NA
TGTGCCAGCAGCACACAGGGAACCAGGGAGCTGTTTTTT
CASSTQGTRELFF
>TRBV10-3|TRBJ2-1|NA|NA
TGTGCCATCAGGGGACGGCAGGACTCCTACGAGCAGTTCTTC
CAIRGRQDSYEQFF
>TRBV10-3|TRBJ1-2|NA|NA
TGTGCCATCAGTGGCGGGGGGCTCGGTGGCTACACCTTC
CAISGGGLGGYTF
>TRBV7-3|TRBJ2-3|NA|NA
TGTGCCAGCAGCCTGGCGGCTAGCACAGATACGCAGTATTTT
CASSLAASTDTQYF
>TRBV19|TRBJ2-1|NA|NA
TGTGCCAGTAGAAATGCGATCTACAATGAGCAGTTCTTC
CASRNAIYNEQFF
>TRBV15|TRBJ2-7|TRBD2|NA
TGTGCCACCAGCAGACTAGCGGGAGTTGAGCAGTACTTC
CATSRLAGVEQYF
>TRBV2|TRBJ2-6|TRBD2|NA
TGTGCCAGCAGCATCCTTAGCGGGGGGGTTTCTGGGGCCAACGTCCTGACTTTC
CASSILSGGVSGANVLTF
>TRBV15|TRBJ2-7|NA|once
TGTGCCACCAGCTTCCGGTTGGGCAACTCCTACGAGCAGTACTTC
CATSFRLGNSYEQYF
>TRBV7-3|TRBJ2-3|TRBD1|NA
TGTGCCAGCAGCTTTGGGACAGGGGGTTGGACGCAGTATTTT
CASSFGTGGWTQYF
>TRBV7-8|TRBJ2-7|NA|NA
TGTGCCAGCAGCGGGCGGGACGGAGCCTACGAGCAGTACTTC
CASSGRDGAYEQYF
>TRBV7-2|TRBJ2-3|NA|once
TGTGCCAGCAGCTCCCCCAGGGTCCATACGCAGTATTTT
CASSSPRVHTQYF
>TRBV24-1|TRBJ1-2|TRBD1|NA
TGTGCCACCAGTGATGCGCGGACAGGGGGCTGGGGCGGCTACACCTTC
CATSDARTGGWGGYTF
>TRBV7-2|TRBJ1-6|NA|once
TGTGCCAGCAGCTTATGGGCGCGATCACCCCTCCACTTT
CASSLWARSPLHF
>TRBV19|TRBJ2-3|TRBD1|NA
TGTGCCAGTCCGACAGGGGCCTTCACAGATACGCAGTATTTT
CASPTGAFTDTQYF
>TRBV11-1|TRBJ2-3|NA|NA
TGTGCCAGCGGTCTAGGAGGTGGCAGCACAGATACGCAGTATTTT
CASGLGGGSTDTQYF
>TRBV29-1|TRBJ2-7|NA|NA
TGCAGCGTTGAAGATGTCTACGAGCAGTACTTC
CSVEDVYEQYF
>TRBV19|TRBJ1-3|NA|NA
TGTGCCAGTAGTGACACGGGGGTTGCTGGAAACACCATATATTTT
CASSDTGVAGNTIYF
>TRBV19|TRBJ1-4|TRBD1|NA
TGTGCCACCGGAGGGGGCAGAACTAATGAAAAACTGTTTTTT
CATGGGRTNEKLFF
>TRBV7-9|TRBJ1-6|TRBD1|NA
TGTGCCAGCAGCCAATTGACAGGGGGGAATTCACCCCTCCACTTT
CASSQLTGGNSPLHF
>TRBV12-3/TRBV12-4|TRBJ2-3|NA|NA
TGTGCCAGCAGTTTAACGGGAGATACGCAGTATTTT
CASSLTGDTQYF
>TRBV29-1|TRBJ2-3|NA|NA
TGCAGCGTTCGGGACCAAACAGATACGCAGTATTTT
CSVRDQTDTQYF
>TRBV5-1|TRBJ1-3|NA|many
TGCGCCAGCAGCTTGACGCAGGCGTCAAACACCATATATTTT
CASSLTQASNTIYF
>TRBV5-1|TRBJ1-1|NA|NA
TGCGCCAGCAGCTTGGACGGTGGCTTCAGCTTCTTT
CASSLDGGFSFF
>TRBV7-9|TRBJ1-1|NA|NA
TGTGCCAGCAGCTTTAGAGGGGAAACTGAAGCTTTCTTT
CASSFRGETEAFF
>TRBV19|TRBJ1-2|TRBD1|few
TGTGCCAGTAGGGGACAGGGGTCCCTATACGGCTACACCTTC
CASRGQGSLYGYTF
>TRBV7-6|TRBJ2-5|TRBD1|NA
TGTGCCAGCAGCACCGATGGGACAGGGCATTGGGAGACCCAGTACTTC
CASSTDGTGHWETQYF
>TRBV2|TRBJ2-7|TRBD1|once
TGTGCCAGCACCTCCGACAGGGAACTCTACGAGCAGTACTTC
CASTSDRELYEQYF
>TRBV16|TRBJ1-6|TRBD1|once
TGTGCCAGCACCTCTAGACAGGGTACCCTCCACTTT
CASTSRQGTLHF
>TRBV27|TRBJ2-3|NA|NA
TGTGCCAGCACTAGCGTCGGCACAGATACGCAGTATTTT
CASTSVGTDTQYF
>TRBV10-3|TRBJ1-1|TRBD1|few
TGTGCCAGCAGCGAAGGGGGCGCGGCGAACACTGAAGCTTTCTTT
CASSEGGAANTEAFF
>TRBV11-1|TRBJ1-5|TRBD1|once
TGTGCCAGCAGCTTAGACAGGGGCAGCAATCAGCCCCAGCATTTT
CASSLDRGSNQPQHF
>TRBV7-2|TRBJ2-7|NA|few
TGTGCCAGCTCCCTACTGTACGAGCAGTACTTC
CASSLLYEQYF
>TRBV12-3/TRBV12-4|TRBJ1-6|NA|NA
TGTGCCAGCAGTTTAGACGGGTACAGGCAGATCCACTTT
CASSLDGYRQIHF
>TRBV7-9|TRBJ2-7|TRBD2|NA
TGTGCCAGCAGCTTAGGTAGCGGGGGCTACGAGCAGTACTTC
CASSLGSGGYEQYF
>TRBV5-4|TRBJ2-7|TRBD2|NA
TGTGCCAGCAGCGCACTAGCGGGAGATGTCGAGCAGTACTTC
CASSALAGDVEQYF
>TRBV6-1|TRBJ2-7|NA|NA
TGTGCCAGCAGTGTATGGGCAGACGAGCGGTACTTC
CASSVWADERYF
>TRBV10-3|TRBJ2-7|NA|NA
TGTGCCATCAGTGAGCCGGGCTTCTACGAGCAGTACTTC
CAISEPGFYEQYF
>TRBV19|TRBJ2-5|NA|NA
TGTGCCAGTAGTGCCAGGGTGTCAGGGGAGACCCAGTACTTC
CASSARVSGETQYF
>TRBV2|TRBJ1-2|TRBD1|NA
TGTGCCAGCAGTGCGGGGACAGGGGGAACTATGATTCCCCCCCCCTATGGCTACACCTTC
CASSAGTGGTMIPPPYGYTF
>TRBV11-1|TRBJ1-2|TRBD1|NA
TGTGCCAGCAGCCCGAGGGGACAGCCTGGCTCCTATGGCTACACCTTC
CASSPRGQPGSYGYTF
>TRBV27|TRBJ1-2|NA|NA
TGTGCCAGCAGTTCCCCTAGGACAGAAGCTAACTATGGCTACACCTTC
CASSSPRTEANYGYTF